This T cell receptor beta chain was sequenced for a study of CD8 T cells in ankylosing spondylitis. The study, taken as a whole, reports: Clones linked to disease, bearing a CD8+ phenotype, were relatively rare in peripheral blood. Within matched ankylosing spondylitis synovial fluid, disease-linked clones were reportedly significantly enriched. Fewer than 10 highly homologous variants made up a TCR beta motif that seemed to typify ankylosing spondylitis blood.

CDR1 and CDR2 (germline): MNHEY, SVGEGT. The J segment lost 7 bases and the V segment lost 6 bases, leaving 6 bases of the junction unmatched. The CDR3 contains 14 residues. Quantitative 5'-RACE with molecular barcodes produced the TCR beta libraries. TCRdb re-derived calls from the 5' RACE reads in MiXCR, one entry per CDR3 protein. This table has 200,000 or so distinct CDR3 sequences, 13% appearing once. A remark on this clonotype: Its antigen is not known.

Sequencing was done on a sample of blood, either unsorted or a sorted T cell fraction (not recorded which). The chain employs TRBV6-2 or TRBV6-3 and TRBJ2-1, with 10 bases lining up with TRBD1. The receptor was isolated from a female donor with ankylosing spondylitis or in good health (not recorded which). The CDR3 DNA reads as TGTGCCAGCAGCACTGGACAGGGGGGTAATGAGCAGTTCTTC. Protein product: CASSTGQGGNEQFF.